The 29 T cell receptor beta chains below come from one sample, sequenced in a study of blood T cell repertoires in COVID-19 (dated by TCRdb to about 2020). Library generation was performed with the immunoSEQ multiplex PCR assay. This is the immuneACCESS table as TCRdb keeps it, with only in-frame sequences that have V and J called. A part of the clones is gone; compared with another copy, unresolved V genes explain less than half, and the rest is unexplained. This sample holds tens of thousands of clones; roughly four fifths were observed only once. The top ten clonotypes cover just over 4.5% of the sample. The sequenced sample was peripheral blood. The receptor set was obtained from a woman aged 55-69 years with acute or convalescent COVID-19.

The rearrangement uses TRBV28 and TRBJ1-2; no definite D call. Per the germline V gene, CDR1 is MDHEN and CDR2 is SYDVKM. The germline V and J ends were trimmed by 8 bases and 7 bases, with 14 bases remaining between them. This CDR3 region has 12 residues. The CDR3 DNA sequence: TGTGCCAGCTTCATTCCCTCCGGTGGCTACACCTTC. Protein sequence: CASFIPSGGYTF.

The chain has TRBV9 and TRBJ1-4; perhaps TRBD1 as D (5 bases). Trimming shortened V by 4 bases and J by 2 bases, and 12 bases separated the two germline ends. Germline V gene lookup returns CDR1 SGDLS and CDR2 YYNGEE. CDR3 length equals 15 residues. The chain's CDR3 is CASSITGGTNEKLFF. The CDR3, as DNA: TGTGCCAGCAGCATAACAGGAGGGACTAATGAAAAACTGTTTTTT.

J is TRBJ2-2 and V is TRBV21-1; the table's D call, TRBD1, was not checked against the DNA. TRBV21-1 is a pseudogene. The length of the CDR3 is 17 residues. The CDR3 DNA is TGTGCCAGCAGCAAAAAAGGGACAGGGGGCCTCTCCGGGGAGCTGTTTTTT. It encodes CASSKKGTGGLSGELFF.

The V gene is TRBV6-4, the J gene TRBJ2-1, with 8 bases matching TRBD2. Unmatched junction bases numbered 10, after V lost 10 bases and J lost 5 bases. Germline assignment: CDR1 MRHNA and CDR2 SNTAGT. The CDR3 runs 14 residues. CDR3 amino acids: CATEDLAGDNEQFF. Written as DNA, the CDR3 is TGTGCCACGGAGGATCTAGCGGGCGACAATGAGCAGTTCTTC.

The chain couples TRBV30 to TRBJ1-1, with D possibly being TRBD1 (6 bases). The CDR3 runs to 14 residues. With 4 bases removed from V and 1 base from J, the gap between germline ends came to 13 bases. Germline CDR1 GTSNPN, CDR2 SVGIG (reference sequence). The CDR3 is CAWTRQTGNTEAFF. In nucleotides, the CDR3 is TGTGCCTGGACCAGACAGACAGGGAACACTGAAGCTTTCTTT.

The chain carries TRBV19 and TRBJ1-6; a possible D gene is TRBD1 (5 bases). V lost 3 bases and J lost 6, with 9 bases in between. From germline, CDR1 is LNHDA and CDR2 SQIVND (reference sequence). CDR3 length: 14 amino acids. The CDR3 DNA is TGTGCCAGTAGTATGGGCAGGGTTAATTCACCCCTCCACTTT. It yields the protein CASSMGRVNSPLHF.

The V gene is TRBV7-9, the J gene TRBJ2-3, with 10 bases that match TRBD2. CDR3 length: 14 residues. Germline CDR1 SEHNR, CDR2 FQNEAQ (reference sequence). The V segment lost 5 bases and the J segment 4 bases; nucleotides outside the gene matches: 3. In DNA form, the CDR3 reads TGTGCCAGCAGCGCTAGCGGGGGATCAGATACGCAGTATTTT. Protein: CASSASGGSDTQYF.

This rearrangement joins TRBV3-1 (or the pseudogene TRBV3-2) to TRBJ2-1, with TRBD2 matching over 10 bases. The CDR3 contains 16 residues. The V segment lost 0 bases and the J segment 7 bases; nucleotides outside the gene matches: 6. Germline V gene lookup returns CDR1 LGHDT and CDR2 YNNKEL (reference sequence). As DNA, the CDR3 is TGTGCCAGCAGCCAAGATTTGGATAGCGGGGGGAATGAGCAGTTCTTC. Translated: CASSQDLDSGGNEQFF.

This rearrangement joins TRBV19 to TRBJ2-3; D is unresolved. Germline CDR1 LNHDA, CDR2 SQIVND (reference sequence). Deletions cut 3 bases from V and 1 base from J, with 8 bases between. The CDR3 covers 14 residues. Here the CDR3 reads CASSITRGTDTQYF. CDR3 bases: TGTGCCAGTAGTATCACGAGAGGCACAGATACGCAGTATTTT.

The chain combines TRBV30 with TRBJ2-3; maybe TRBD1 (5 bases). V was trimmed by 0 bases and J by 3 bases, leaving 10 bases between them. Per the germline V gene, CDR1 is GTSNPN and CDR2 is SVGIG (reference sequence). This CDR3 is built from 14 residues. CDR3 DNA sequence: TGTGCCTGGAGTGTGCAGGGAAATACAGATACGCAGTATTTT. It codes for CAWSVQGNTDTQYF.

The chain recombines TRBV2 with TRBJ2-1; D perhaps matches TRBD1 (6 bases). Germline V lookup: CDR1 SNHLY, CDR2 FYNNEI. CDR3 size: 15 residues. The V end lost 5 bases, the J end lost 0 bases, and 11 bases lay between the germline ends. This CDR3 reads CASSPRGNSYNEQFF. The CDR3 nucleotides read TGTGCCAGCAGTCCTAGGGGGAACTCCTACAATGAGCAGTTCTTC.

The J gene is TRBJ1-1, the V gene TRBV2; D gene uncertain. V lost 4 bases, J lost 4 bases, and 10 bases lay in between. This CDR3 spans 13 amino acids. Looked up from germline, CDR1 is SNHLY and CDR2 is FYNNEI. CDR3 DNA sequence: TGTGCCAGCAGTGTCTCCGTTCCCACTGAAGCTTTCTTT. Translating it yields CASSVSVPTEAFF.

This clone was seen a handful of times. Other DNA sequences within the sample encode an identical CDR3. The chain carries TRBV9 and TRBJ1-2; 7 nucleotides agree with TRBD1. Germline V gene data show CDR1 as SGDLS and CDR2 as YYNGEE. The trim removed 0 bases at V and 4 bases at J, leaving 3 bases unmatched. This CDR3 is 14 amino acids long. CDR3 sequence: CASSVVAGGYGYTF. The CDR3 DNA follows: TGTGCCAGCAGCGTAGTCGCAGGGGGCTATGGCTACACCTTC.

The CDR3 DNA sequence: TGTGCCAGCTCATCCGGGACAGGGAACACCGGGGAGCTGTTTTTT. Its protein product is CASSSGTGNTGELFF. The chain couples TRBV18 to TRBJ2-2; 8 nucleotides agree with TRBD1. Germline CDR1 KGHSH, CDR2 LQKENI. V lost 5 bases to trimming and J lost 1 base; unmatched junction nucleotides: 3. The CDR3 runs to 15 residues. Combining the CDR3 with reference TRBV18 and TRBJ2-2 gives the whole variable domain NAGVMQNPRHLVRRRGQEARLRCSPMKGHSHVYWYRQLPEEGLKFMVYLQKENIIDESGMPKERFSAEFPKEGPSILRIQQVVRGDSAAYFCASSSGTGNTGELFFGEGSRLTVL.

The rearrangement links TRBV5-5 to TRBJ2-7; 7 bases line up with TRBD1. The V segment lost 2 bases and the J segment 1 base; nucleotides outside the gene matches: 9. The CDR3 has 16 residues. CDR1 and CDR2 (germline): SGHKS, YYEKEE (reference sequence). The CDR3 coding sequence is TGTGCCAGCAGCTTTAGAGGGGGCGTTGGATCCTACGAGCAGTACTTC. It is translated as CASSFRGGVGSYEQYF. Based on the CDR3 plus reference TRBV5-5 and TRBJ2-7, the full variable domain is DAGVTQSPTHLIKTRGQQVTLRCSPISGHKSVSWYQQVLGQGPQFIFQYYEKEERGRGNFPDRFSARQFPNYSSELNVNALLLGDSALYLCASSFRGGVGSYEQYFGPGTRLTVT.

V and J are TRBV12-3 or TRBV12-4 and TRBJ1-1; D gene ambiguous. This CDR3 is built from 12 residues. Between the trimmed V and J ends, which lost 6 bases and 7 bases, there was a span of 12 bases. CDR3: CASRRGLIEAFF. Here the CDR3 DNA reads TGTGCCAGCAGGCGGGGTCTTATTGAAGCTTTCTTT.

The chain couples TRBV5-5 to TRBJ1-1; 8 bases align to TRBD1. CDR1 and CDR2 from the germline V gene are SGHKS and YYEKEE (reference sequence). The CDR3 runs to 15 residues. Trimming at V came to 2 bases and at J to 1 base, leaving 4 bases not matched to a gene. CDR3 protein: CASSLRTGRNTEAFF. For the CDR3, the DNA is TGTGCCAGCAGCTTAAGGACAGGGAGGAACACTGAAGCTTTCTTT. The variable domain in full, with the rest retrieved from reference TRBV5-5 and TRBJ1-1, is DAGVTQSPTHLIKTRGQQVTLRCSPISGHKSVSWYQQVLGQGPQFIFQYYEKEERGRGNFPDRFSARQFPNYSSELNVNALLLGDSALYLCASSLRTGRNTEAFFGQGTRLTVV.

This rearrangement joins TRBV7-9 to TRBJ1-4, with 12 nucleotides matching TRBD1. V shed 5 bases, J shed 8 bases, and the junction held 6 bases outside the gene matches. The CDR3 covers 15 residues. Germline CDR1 SEHNR, CDR2 FQNEAQ (reference sequence). The CDR3 nucleotides read TGTGCCAGCAGCCCGGGGACAGGGGGCCGGGAAAAACTGTTTTTT. This encodes CASSPGTGGREKLFF.

This chain links TRBV15 with TRBJ1-1; TRBD1 agrees at 7 bases. The CDR3 consists of 13 residues. The V and J ends lost 0 bases and 5 bases, in that order; junction bases with no gene match: 0. Germline V CDR1 and CDR2: LNHNV, YYDKDF (reference sequence). DNA of the CDR3: TGTGCCACCAGCAGAGAACAGGGGACTGAAGCTTTCTTT. Amino acid sequence: CATSREQGTEAFF.

This sequence joins TRBV4-1 and TRBJ1-2; 7 bases map to TRBD1. The germline gives CDR1 MGHRA, CDR2 YSYEKL. This CDR3 is built from 14 residues. V lost 4 bases and J lost 6; bases outside the gene matches: 8. The chain's CDR3 is CASSRAQGNHGYTF. CDR3 sequence (DNA): TGCGCCAGCAGCCGGGCACAGGGGAATCATGGCTACACCTTC.

This sequence joins TRBV18 and TRBJ2-1; perhaps TRBD1 as D (6 bases). The CDR3 spans 16 residues. The germline gives CDR1 KGHSH, CDR2 LQKENI. The V and J ends lost 6 bases and 0 bases respectively, with 15 bases between them. The CDR3 coding sequence is TGTGCCAGCTCTCACGACAGGCCCAGCTCCTACAATGAGCAGTTCTTC. It is translated as CASSHDRPSSYNEQFF.

This chain connects TRBV6-1 to TRBJ2-7; TRBD1 matches at 7 bases. The CDR3 contains 14 residues. From germline, CDR1 is MNHNS and CDR2 SASEGT. Unmatched junction bases numbered 2, after V lost 1 base and J lost 2 bases. The CDR3 DNA sequence: TGTGCCAGCAGTGAAGGGACAGGCCCCTACGAGCAGTACTTC. Translation: CASSEGTGPYEQYF.

The rearrangement uses TRBV10-3 and TRBJ2-1; D unresolved. V was clipped by 11 bases and J by 0 bases, with 14 bases between them. The germline V gene encodes CDR1 ENHRY and CDR2 SYGVKD. The CDR3 length is 14 residues. CDR3 DNA sequence: TGTGCCGTCTTAGACTCAAGCTCCTACAATGAGCAGTTCTTC. Amino acids: CAVLDSSSYNEQFF.

This chain uses TRBV7-2 with TRBJ1-3; a possible D gene is TRBD1 (5 bases). Trimming took 5 bases from V and 2 from J, leaving 16 bases between them. The germline gives CDR1 SGHTA, CDR2 FQGNSA. The CDR3 covers 16 residues. In nucleotides, the CDR3 is TGTGCCAGCAGCCCGGGGGGTGCCAGAACTGGAAACACCATATATTTT. Translation: CASSPGGARTGNTIYF.

V gene TRBV11-2 combines with J gene TRBJ2-7, with 9 nucleotides matching TRBD1. V was clipped by 5 bases and J by 4 bases; unmatched bases: 6. The CDR3 is 14 amino acids. Germline V gene sequence: CDR1 SGHAT, CDR2 FQNNGV. CDR3 nucleotide sequence: TGTGCCAGCAGCCGGGGACAGGGAGATTACGAGCAGTACTTC. Protein product: CASSRGQGDYEQYF.

A few counts support this clone. DNA of the CDR3: TGTGCCAGCAGTTTATTCCCCCCGACAGGGGGCTCCGCCGGGGAGCTGTTTTTT. This codes for CASSLFPPTGGSAGELFF. This chain connects TRBV27 to TRBJ2-2; 10 bases line up with TRBD1. Germline CDR1 reads MNHEY; CDR2 reads SMNVEV (reference sequence). The CDR3 extends over 18 amino acids. J lost 6 bases, V lost 1 base, and 11 bases had no gene match.

The chain joins TRBV7-9 to TRBJ2-3, with 8 bases matching TRBD2. The V gene end was trimmed by 10 bases and the J gene end by 3 bases; junction bases not matched to a gene: 9. The CDR3 extends over 14 amino acids. CDR1 is SEHNR, CDR2 FQNEAQ, per germline (reference sequence). The CDR3 region is CATKPGLATDTQYF. CDR3 sequence (DNA): TGTGCCACCAAACCTGGACTAGCTACAGATACGCAGTATTTT.

The gene calls are TRBV5-1 and TRBJ1-1; 7 nucleotides match TRBD1. The J segment lost 1 base and the V segment lost 4 bases, leaving 4 bases of the junction unmatched. CDR3 length: 14 residues. CDR1 is SGHRS, CDR2 YFSETQ, per germline. The CDR3 DNA is TGCGCCAGCAGCGTCGGGACAGCGAACACTGAAGCTTTCTTT. This translates into CASSVGTANTEAFF. The entire variable domain, with the rest obtained from reference TRBV5-1 and TRBJ1-1, is as follows: KAGVTQTPRYLIKTRGQQVTLSCSPISGHRSVSWYQQTPGQGLQFLFEYFSETQRNKGNFPGRFSGRQFSNSRSEMNVSTLELGDSALYLCASSVGTANTEAFFGQGTRLTVV.

The rearrangement links TRBV5-1 to TRBJ2-7; TRBD1 agrees at 7 bases. Germline V gene data show CDR1 as SGHRS and CDR2 as YFSETQ. This CDR3 is 13 amino acids long. The J segment lost 5 bases and the V segment lost 4 bases, leaving 6 bases of the junction unmatched. The CDR3, as DNA: TGCGCCAGCAGCCGTCGACAGGGCGACGAGCAGTACTTC. Translation: CASSRRQGDEQYF.